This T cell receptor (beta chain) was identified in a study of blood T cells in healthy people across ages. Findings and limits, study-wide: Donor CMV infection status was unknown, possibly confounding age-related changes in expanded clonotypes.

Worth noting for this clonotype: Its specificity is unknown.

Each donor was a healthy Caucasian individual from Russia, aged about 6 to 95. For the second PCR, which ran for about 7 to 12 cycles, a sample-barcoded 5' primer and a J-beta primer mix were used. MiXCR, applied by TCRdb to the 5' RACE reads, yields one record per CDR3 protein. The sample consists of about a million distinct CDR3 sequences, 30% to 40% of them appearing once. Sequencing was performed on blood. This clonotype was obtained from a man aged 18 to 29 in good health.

The CDR3 DNA sequence: TGTGCCAGCAGTTACTCCGGGACCAGCAATGAGCAGTTCTTC. This codes for CASSYSGTSNEQFF. The chain links TRBV6-2 or TRBV6-3 to TRBJ2-1; D is tentatively TRBD1 or TRBD2 (5 bases each). CDR3 size: 14 residues. Germline values: CDR1 MNHEY, CDR2 SVGEGT. Deletions cut 0 bases from V and 6 bases from J, with 9 bases between.